The entry that follows covers one TCR beta chain sequence. Its cognate antigen is unknown. It was with 60 Vbeta and 13 Jbeta primers that the PCR ran. The assay was immunoSEQ multiplex PCR, and TCRdb's table has in-frame clones only and misses some. Of fewer than 200,000 clones listed, about 86% are singletons. Losses at the gene ends were 5 bases for V and 2 bases for J; bases not matched to a gene: 6. Germline V gives CDR1 SGHTA, CDR2 FQGTGA. The CDR3 has 14 residues. This sample was included in a study of cytomegalovirus exposure and HLA in healthy donors. Study conclusions and caveats: Sequencing likely produced, as an artifact, a cluster of highly shared sequence variants. Approximately 160 TCR beta chains were listed as cytomegalovirus-associated. Reports showed the classifier diagnosing cytomegalovirus status with high specificity and sensitivity. After further analysis at a later stage, 15,000 to 20,000 TCR beta sequences were associated with HLA alleles at 0.05 false discovery rate.

Sequencing was done on a sample of PBMCs. The receptor was derived from a man aged 35 to 55 in good health and CMV-seropositive. The V gene is TRBV7-3, the J gene TRBJ2-7; 7 bases are shared with TRBD2. The CDR3 DNA reads as TGTGCCAGCAGCCCCGGGGGGAGCCCCTACGAGCAGTACTTC. As protein: CASSPGGSPYEQYF. The full variable domain, with the rest looked up from reference TRBV7-3 and TRBJ2-7, is GAGVSQTPSNKVTEKGKYVELRCDPISGHTALYWYRQSLGQGPEFLIYFQGTGAADDSGLPNDRFFAVRPEGSVSTLKIQRTERGDSAVYLCASSPGGSPYEQYFGPGTRLTVT.